Sequencing of this T cell receptor beta chain was carried out in a study of cytomegalovirus exposure and HLA in healthy donors. The study, taken as a whole, reports: The investigators catalogued 150 to 200 TCR beta chains as cytomegalovirus-associated.

As concerns this clone: Its antigen remains unidentified.

Separation from the roughly 700-subject first cohort characterized the roughly 130-subject validation cohort, to which the donors belonged. Only in-frame clones appear in the TCRdb table, and some are missing; sequencing was by immunoSEQ multiplex PCR. The sample holds 150,000 to 200,000 clones; 80% to 85% are singletons and the top ten take around 2.8%. CDR3 length equals 13 residues. Germline CDR1 PRHDT, CDR2 FYEKMQ (reference sequence). Trimming stripped 0 bases from V and 7 bases from J, with 9 bases between. The sequenced material came from PBMCs. This receptor was taken from a woman younger than 30 in good health and CMV-seropositive. The V and J genes are TRBV13 and TRBJ1-1; no clear D. The CDR3 region has the DNA TGTGCCAGCAGCTTAGGCCAGAACCTTGAAGCTTTCTTT. This encodes CASSLGQNLEAFF.